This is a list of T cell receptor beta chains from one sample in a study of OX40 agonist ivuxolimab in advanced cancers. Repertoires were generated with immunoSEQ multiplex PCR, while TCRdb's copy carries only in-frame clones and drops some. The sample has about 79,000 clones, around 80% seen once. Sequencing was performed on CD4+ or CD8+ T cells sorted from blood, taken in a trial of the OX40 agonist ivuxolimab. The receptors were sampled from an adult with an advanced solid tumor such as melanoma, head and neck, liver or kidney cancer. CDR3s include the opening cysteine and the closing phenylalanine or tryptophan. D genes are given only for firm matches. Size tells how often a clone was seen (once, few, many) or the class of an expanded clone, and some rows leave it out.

TGTGCCAGCAGCGTAGGGACCGGGGCCTCCTACAATGAGCAGTTCTTC CASSVGTGASYNEQFF NA TRBV9 NA TRBJ2-1
TGTGCCAGCAGTTTTGGGACACCGCTGCGGAATTCACCCCTCCACTTT CASSFGTPLRNSPLHF NA TRBV5-6 NA TRBJ1-6
TGTGCCAGCAGTCGGACAGAAAGCACAGATACGCAGTATTTT CASSRTESTDTQYF NA TRBV6-6 NA TRBJ2-3
TGTGCCAGCAGCCAAACAACAGGGGTTGAGACCCAGTACTTC CASSQTTGVETQYF TRBD1 TRBV4-2 NA TRBJ2-5
TGCAGCGTTGATGGTGGGGGGCCGGGCACTGAAGCTTTCTTT CSVDGGGPGTEAFF NA TRBV29-1 NA TRBJ1-1
TGCAGTGCGGCACAGGGAAACGAGCAGTACTTC CSAAQGNEQYF NA TRBV20-1 NA TRBJ2-7
TGTGCCAGCAGCGTAGCGGGGACAGGGCCCCAGTACTTC CASSVAGTGPQYF TRBD1 TRBV9 NA TRBJ2-5
TGTGCCAGCAGGCCGGGACTAACCTACACAGATACGCAGTATTTT CASRPGLTYTDTQYF TRBD2 TRBV27 NA TRBJ2-3
TGCGCCAGCAGCCCCGTTCAAGAGACCCAGTACTTC CASSPVQETQYF NA TRBV5-1 NA TRBJ2-5
TGTGCCATCAGTGAGTCGCTAGGACTAGCGGGAGGGCCCGCAGATACGCAGTATTTT CAISESLGLAGGPADTQYF TRBD2 TRBV10-3 once TRBJ2-3
TGCAGCGTTAAGGACCAGGGGTCTCGGGAGACCCAGTACTTC CSVKDQGSRETQYF NA TRBV29-1 NA TRBJ2-5
TGTGCCAGTAGTCGGGATGTCTCCTACGAGCAGTACTTC CASSRDVSYEQYF NA TRBV19 NA TRBJ2-7
TGCGCCAGCAGCCAAGATGTGGGAAACTCACCCCTCCACTTT CASSQDVGNSPLHF NA TRBV4-3 NA TRBJ1-6
TGTGCCAGCAGCCCCAGGGGGCTAGCGGGAACCAATGAGCAGTTCTTC CASSPRGLAGTNEQFF NA TRBV28 NA TRBJ2-1
TGTGCCAGCAGCGTAGACAGTAACTATGGCTACACCTTC CASSVDSNYGYTF NA TRBV9 NA TRBJ1-2
TGTGCCAGCAGCTTACCGTCCCGGACAGGCGCTAACTATGGCTACACCTTC CASSLPSRTGANYGYTF TRBD1 TRBV7-8 NA TRBJ1-2
TGTGCCAGCAGCTTGCCGTTAGCGGGGGGTGATACGCAGTATTTT CASSLPLAGGDTQYF TRBD2 TRBV5-4 NA TRBJ2-3
TGTGCCAGCAGCCCCCGGGGGGGGTGGGTGGAGACCCAGTACTTC CASSPRGGWVETQYF TRBD2 TRBV9 NA TRBJ2-5
TGTGCCAGCAGCAACCGGGACAGGGGGGCAGATACGCAGTATTTT CASSNRDRGADTQYF TRBD1 TRBV7-2 NA TRBJ2-3
TGTGCCAGCAGAGACAGGGGAATTTCGAATTCACCCCTCCACTTT CASRDRGISNSPLHF TRBD1 TRBV6-4 NA TRBJ1-6
TGCAGCGTCCAAGGGGGGGCAGGTATAAACACCATATATTTT CSVQGGAGINTIYF NA TRBV29-1 NA TRBJ1-3
TGTGCCAGTAGTATAGGGCCGACAGACTACAATGAGCAGTTCTTC CASSIGPTDYNEQFF NA TRBV19 NA TRBJ2-1
TGTGCCAGCAGCTTAAACGGGAGGGGTTGGGCTGAGCAGTTCTTC CASSLNGRGWAEQFF TRBD2 TRBV7-3 NA TRBJ2-1
TGTGCCACCAAAAAGGGCGGCGGGGAGACCCAGTACTTC CATKKGGGETQYF NA TRBV15 once TRBJ2-5
TGCGCCACCACCCTTTTTACTGACAGGGAGGTTTTTGGTATGGACACTGAAGCTTTCTTT CATTLFTDREVFGMDTEAFF TRBD1 TRBV10-1 NA TRBJ1-1
TGTGCCAGCAGCCAGACTAGCGAACAGTTCTTC CASSQTSEQFF TRBD2 TRBV6-6 NA TRBJ2-1
TGCGCCAGCAGCGCCGACAGCTCCGACACTGAAGCTTTCTTT CASSADSSDTEAFF NA TRBV5-1 NA TRBJ1-1
TGTGCCAGCAGCCAAGGAGGCCGACTTAATGAAAAACTGTTTTTT CASSQGGRLNEKLFF NA TRBV4-2 NA TRBJ1-4
TGTGCCAGCAGCTTGGGGGCCCGGGACAGAGACACTGAAGCTTTCTTT CASSLGARDRDTEAFF TRBD1 TRBV11-1 few TRBJ1-1
TGTGCCATCAGTTCTACAGGGGGTAAGACTGAAGCTTTCTTT CAISSTGGKTEAFF TRBD1 TRBV10-3 NA TRBJ1-1
TGCGCCAGCAGCTGGGAGCATAATGAAAAACTGTTTTTT CASSWEHNEKLFF NA TRBV5-1 NA TRBJ1-4
TGCGCCAGCAGCTTGGACAGAGGACCACCTCATGAAAAACTGTTTTTT CASSLDRGPPHEKLFF NA TRBV5-1 NA TRBJ1-4
TGTGCCTGGACAGGGGCAGATACGCAGTATTTT CAWTGADTQYF NA TRBV30 NA TRBJ2-3
TGCGCCAGCAGCCAAAGGGTCGAGGGAGGCAATCAGCCCCAGCATTTT CASSQRVEGGNQPQHF NA TRBV4-3 NA TRBJ1-5
TGTGCCAGCAGTGAAGTGGGAACCTACAATGAGCAGTTCTTC CASSEVGTYNEQFF NA TRBV2 NA TRBJ2-1